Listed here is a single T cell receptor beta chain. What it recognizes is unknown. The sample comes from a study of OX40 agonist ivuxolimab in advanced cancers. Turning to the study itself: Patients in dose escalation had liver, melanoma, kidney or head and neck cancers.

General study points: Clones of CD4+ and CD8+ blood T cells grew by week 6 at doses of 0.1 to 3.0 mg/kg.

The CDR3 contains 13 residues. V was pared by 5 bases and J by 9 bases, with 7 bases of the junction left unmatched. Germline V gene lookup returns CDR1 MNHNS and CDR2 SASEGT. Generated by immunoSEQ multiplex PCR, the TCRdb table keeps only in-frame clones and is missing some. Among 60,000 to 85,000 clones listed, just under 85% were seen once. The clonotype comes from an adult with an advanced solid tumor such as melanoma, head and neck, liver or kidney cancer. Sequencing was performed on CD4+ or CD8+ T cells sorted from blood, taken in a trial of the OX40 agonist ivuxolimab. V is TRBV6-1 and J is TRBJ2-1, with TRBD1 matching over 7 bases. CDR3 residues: CASSQDRVTEQFF. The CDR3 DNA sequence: TGTGCCAGCAGTCAAGACAGGGTGACTGAGCAGTTCTTC.